This T cell receptor beta chain was observed in a study of blood T cells in healthy people across ages. With a J-beta primer mix and a sample-barcoded 5' primer, a second PCR ran about 7 to 11 cycles. TCRdb processed the 5' RACE reads anew with MiXCR; each CDR3 protein has one entry. Of about 930,000 distinct CDR3 sequences in the sample, 25% to 30% were seen once. Caucasian individuals from Russia who were healthy and aged roughly 6 to 95 acted as donors. Researchers isolated at least 7 million PBMCs per sample. Trimming removed 6 bases at V and 2 bases at J, with 10 bases between. The CDR3 is made up of 13 amino acids. CDR1 and CDR2 from the germline V gene are SGHAT and FQDESV (reference sequence). This clonotype was found many times. Another study also made use of these data, one on T cells of mothers and their children. According to that study: Per mother, over 9.5 million TCR beta CDR3 reads were obtained; per child, roughly 2.8 million.

The TCR comes from a woman between 40 and 50 years old in good health. Sequences were obtained from blood. The chain joins TRBV11-1 to TRBJ1-2; the D is unclear. CDR3 amino acids: CASRAEENYGYTF. As DNA, the CDR3 is TGTGCCAGCAGGGCTGAGGAGAACTATGGCTACACCTTC.